This T cell receptor beta chain came from a study of T cell responses to AZD1222 COVID-19 vaccine. Points on this clone: Antigen specificity is unknown.

Using immunoSEQ multiplex PCR, the repertoire was profiled, and TCRdb retains in-frame clones only, with some absent. Here the sample spans some 200,000 clones, approximately 90% being singletons. The CDR3 has 18 residues. Study-level points and caveats: The donor group comprised mostly white British people and more females; the analysis possibly underestimated clonal diversity. Vaccine-associated CD4 TCRs ranged over spike, dominating at 160-218 and 743-854. After the peak T cell response, and only then, were repertoires sampled.

This clonotype originated in an adult who received the AZD1222 COVID-19 vaccine. The genes are TRBV21-1 and TRBJ2-3; TRBD2 is the table's D call and was not checked against the DNA. TRBV21-1 is a documented pseudogene. Sequencing used peripheral blood, obtained 28 days after the second AZD1222 dose. The CDR3: CASSRVNPLERGFHTQYF. The CDR3 nucleotides read TGTGCCAGCAGCAGAGTGAATCCCCTAGAGCGGGGGTTTCATACGCAGTATTTT.